This is a list of T cell receptor beta chains from one sample in a study of blood T cell repertoires in COVID-19. Sequenced by immunoSEQ multiplex PCR; TCRdb stores in-frame clones only, minus some. The repertoire holds roughly 81,000 clones, with approximately 86% as singletons. Sequenced material: peripheral blood. Receptors were obtained from a woman aged 80 or over with COVID-19, enrolled during active disease. Both conserved end residues are part of each CDR3. Each record gives: J gene, D gene, V gene, clone size, CDR3 protein, CDR3 DNA. A D gene is named only where the DNA matches it firmly. The size entry is marked missing in some rows and otherwise reads once, few, many or a size class.

J: TRBJ1-2; D: TRBD1; V: TRBV19; size: NA; CDR3: CASSTGQAERYINYGYTF; DNA: TGTGCCAGTAGTACGGGACAGGCCGAGCGATATATTAACTATGGCTACACCTTC
J: TRBJ2-7; D: TRBD1; V: TRBV30; size: once; CDR3: CAWALDRGNFYEQYF; DNA: TGTGCCTGGGCTTTGGACAGGGGAAATTTCTACGAGCAGTACTTC
J: TRBJ2-3; D: NA; V: TRBV18; size: NA; CDR3: CASSPVQGGTDTQYF; DNA: TGTGCCAGCTCACCGGTACAGGGTGGCACAGATACGCAGTATTTT
J: TRBJ1-5; D: NA; V: TRBV19; size: NA; CDR3: CASSADSAVGEPQHF; DNA: TGTGCCAGTAGTGCGGACTCGGCGGTTGGGGAGCCCCAGCATTTT
J: TRBJ2-5; D: NA; V: TRBV19; size: NA; CDR3: CASSIGGAEETQYF; DNA: TGTGCCAGTAGTATTGGCGGGGCAGAAGAGACCCAGTACTTC
J: TRBJ2-5; D: TRBD2; V: TRBV2; size: once; CDR3: CASTIGELAGGPETQYF; DNA: TGTGCCAGCACCATCGGAGAACTAGCGGGGGGGCCTGAGACCCAGTACTTC
J: TRBJ2-1; D: NA; V: TRBV5-4; size: NA; CDR3: CASSLPSRAYNEQFF; DNA: TGTGCCAGCAGCTTGCCTAGCAGAGCCTACAATGAGCAGTTCTTC
J: TRBJ2-1; D: TRBD2; V: TRBV3-1/TRBV3-2; size: NA; CDR3: CASSQGLAGGYNEQFF; DNA: TGTGCCAGCAGCCAAGGACTAGCGGGGGGGTACAATGAGCAGTTCTTC
J: TRBJ2-1; D: TRBD2; V: TRBV7-3; size: NA; CDR3: CASSSTSGSYNEQFF; DNA: TGTGCCAGCAGCTCAACTAGCGGGTCCTACAATGAGCAGTTCTTC
J: TRBJ1-3; D: NA; V: TRBV4-3; size: NA; CDR3: CASSQARTGNTIYF; DNA: TGCGCCAGCAGCCAGGCTAGAACTGGAAACACCATATATTTT
J: TRBJ2-3; D: TRBD2; V: TRBV5-6; size: NA; CDR3: CASSRLAGLFSTDTQYF; DNA: TGTGCCAGCAGTCGACTAGCGGGGCTCTTTAGCACAGATACGCAGTATTTT
J: TRBJ2-3; D: NA; V: TRBV25-1; size: NA; CDR3: CASSPPSTDTQYF; DNA: TGTGCCAGCAGTCCCCCTTCCACAGATACGCAGTATTTT
J: TRBJ2-7; D: TRBD2; V: TRBV5-1; size: NA; CDR3: CASSPPASGVSYEQYF; DNA: TGCGCCAGCAGCCCCCCGGCTAGCGGGGTATCCTACGAGCAGTACTTC
J: TRBJ1-6; D: TRBD1; V: TRBV5-1; size: NA; CDR3: CASSLAFGQAGSPLHF; DNA: TGCGCCAGCAGCTTGGCCTTTGGACAGGCTGGGTCACCCCTCCACTTT
J: TRBJ2-7; D: TRBD2; V: TRBV27; size: NA; CDR3: CASSSYPGLAGGPVGYEQYF; DNA: TGTGCCAGCAGTTCGTACCCGGGACTAGCGGGAGGGCCGGTAGGCTACGAGCAGTACTTC
J: TRBJ2-7; D: TRBD2; V: TRBV5-5; size: NA; CDR3: CASSPGLAGEYF; DNA: TGTGCCAGCAGCCCGGGACTAGCGGGAGAATACTTC
J: TRBJ1-3; D: TRBD1; V: TRBV18; size: NA; CDR3: CASSPLSQGALGNTIYF; DNA: TGTGCCAGCTCACCACTTTCCCAGGGGGCGCTGGGAAACACCATATATTTT
J: TRBJ2-7; D: TRBD1; V: TRBV11-2; size: NA; CDR3: CASSQVGQGFYEQYF; DNA: TGTGCCAGCAGCCAAGTGGGACAGGGCTTCTACGAGCAGTACTTC
J: TRBJ2-7; D: NA; V: TRBV10-3; size: NA; CDR3: CAISDGGVGSYEQYF; DNA: TGTGCCATCAGTGACGGCGGGGTGGGCTCCTACGAGCAGTACTTC
J: TRBJ2-1; D: NA; V: TRBV5-1; size: NA; CDR3: CASSLAGSYNEQFF; DNA: TGCGCCAGCAGCTTGGCAGGGTCCTACAATGAGCAGTTCTTC
J: TRBJ2-2; D: NA; V: TRBV18; size: NA; CDR3: CASSPFEQNTGELFF; DNA: TGTGCCAGCTCACCGTTCGAACAAAACACCGGGGAGCTGTTTTTT
J: TRBJ1-2; D: NA; V: TRBV6-5; size: once; CDR3: CASTPDRGLGYTF; DNA: TGTGCCAGCACCCCCGACCGGGGACTTGGCTACACCTTC
J: TRBJ2-5; D: NA; V: TRBV2; size: NA; CDR3: CASSARGSYETQYF; DNA: TGTGCCAGCAGCGCCCGGGGGTCTTATGAGACCCAGTACTTC
J: TRBJ1-1; D: NA; V: TRBV7-9; size: NA; CDR3: CASTKGGRNTEAFF; DNA: TGTGCCAGCACCAAAGGTGGCAGGAACACTGAAGCTTTCTTT
J: TRBJ1-2; D: NA; V: TRBV28; size: NA; CDR3: CASSFINSNYGYTF; DNA: TGTGCCAGCAGTTTTATTAACTCGAACTATGGCTACACCTTC
J: TRBJ2-1; D: NA; V: TRBV7-7; size: few; CDR3: CASSPRGASYNEQFF; DNA: TGTGCCAGCAGCCCCCGCGGGGCATCCTACAATGAGCAGTTCTTC
J: TRBJ2-7; D: TRBD1; V: TRBV19; size: NA; CDR3: CASSIVGAGTGLYEQYF; DNA: TGTGCCAGTAGTATAGTAGGGGCCGGGACAGGGCTCTACGAGCAGTACTTC
J: TRBJ1-6; D: TRBD1; V: TRBV11-2; size: NA; CDR3: CASKTVGQGIDSPLHF; DNA: TGTGCCAGCAAGACCGTCGGACAGGGGATTGATTCACCCCTCCACTTT
J: TRBJ1-3; D: TRBD1; V: TRBV18; size: NA; CDR3: CASSPFGTGAGNTIYF; DNA: TGTGCCAGCTCACCATTCGGGACAGGAGCTGGAAACACCATATATTTT
J: TRBJ2-1; D: TRBD2; V: TRBV12-5; size: once; CDR3: CASGTGLAGANEQFF; DNA: TGTGCTAGTGGTACGGGACTAGCGGGGGCAAATGAGCAGTTCTTC
J: TRBJ2-7; D: TRBD2; V: TRBV19; size: NA; CDR3: CASSIGLAGDYEQYF; DNA: TGTGCCAGTAGTATAGGACTAGCGGGAGACTACGAGCAGTACTTC
J: TRBJ2-7; D: TRBD2; V: TRBV10-1; size: NA; CDR3: CASSESSGRIYEQYF; DNA: TGCGCCAGCAGTGAGTCAAGCGGGAGGATTTACGAGCAGTACTTC
J: TRBJ2-1; D: NA; V: TRBV5-5; size: NA; CDR3: CASSLVGQYNEQFF; DNA: TGTGCCAGCAGCTTGGTAGGACAGTACAATGAGCAGTTCTTC
J: TRBJ1-1; D: TRBD1; V: TRBV10-3; size: NA; CDR3: CAVRTGTEAFF; DNA: TGTGCCGTACGGACAGGGACTGAAGCTTTCTTT
J: TRBJ2-3; D: NA; V: TRBV5-1; size: NA; CDR3: CASSLVGGSSTDTQYF; DNA: TGCGCCAGCAGCTTGGTTGGAGGGTCCAGCACAGATACGCAGTATTTT
J: TRBJ1-1; D: TRBD1; V: TRBV5-4; size: few; CDR3: CASSYSWADRGPMNTEAFF; DNA: TGTGCCAGCAGCTACTCTTGGGCTGACAGGGGGCCGATGAACACTGAAGCTTTCTTT
J: TRBJ2-1; D: NA; V: TRBV6-2/TRBV6-3; size: NA; CDR3: CASSTGSSYNEQFF; DNA: TGTGCCAGCAGCACAGGGAGCTCCTACAATGAGCAGTTCTTC
J: TRBJ2-2; D: NA; V: TRBV7-9; size: NA; CDR3: CASSLLLPGELFF; DNA: TGTGCCAGCAGCTTATTACTGCCCGGGGAGCTGTTTTTT
J: TRBJ2-3; D: TRBD1; V: TRBV29-1; size: NA; CDR3: CSARTGQDTQYF; DNA: TGCAGCGCCCGGACAGGGCAAGATACGCAGTATTTT
J: TRBJ2-6; D: NA; V: TRBV21-1; size: NA; CDR3: CASTSAVNVLTF; DNA: TGTGCCAGCACCTCAGCGGTCAACGTCCTGACTTTC
J: TRBJ2-3; D: TRBD2; V: TRBV2; size: NA; CDR3: CASREGTSGWGQRQYF; DNA: TGTGCCAGCAGGGAGGGGACTAGCGGGTGGGGCCAGAGGCAGTATTTT
J: TRBJ1-1; D: TRBD1; V: TRBV4-2; size: NA; CDR3: CASSQGGTGATEAFF; DNA: TGTGCCAGCAGCCAAGGAGGCACAGGGGCGACTGAAGCTTTCTTT
J: TRBJ2-1; D: TRBD2; V: TRBV4-1; size: NA; CDR3: CASSPDGGGDSYNEQFF; DNA: TGCGCCAGCAGCCCTGATGGCGGGGGGGATTCCTACAATGAGCAGTTCTTC
J: TRBJ2-2; D: TRBD1; V: TRBV6-5; size: NA; CDR3: CASSHRDRDGELFF; DNA: TGTGCCAGCAGTCACCGGGACAGGGACGGGGAGCTGTTTTTT
J: TRBJ2-7; D: NA; V: TRBV5-6; size: NA; CDR3: CASSLEQSVQYF; DNA: TGTGCCAGCAGCTTGGAACAGTCTGTGCAGTACTTC
J: TRBJ2-2; D: TRBD2; V: TRBV3-1/TRBV3-2; size: NA; CDR3: CASSQDLASGRAPRTGELFF; DNA: TGTGCCAGCAGCCAAGATTTGGCTAGCGGGAGGGCCCCCCGCACCGGGGAGCTGTTTTTT
J: TRBJ1-1; D: NA; V: TRBV30; size: once; CDR3: CAWRGPEAFF; DNA: TGTGCCTGGAGGGGGCCTGAAGCTTTCTTT
J: TRBJ2-1; D: NA; V: TRBV10-2; size: NA; CDR3: CASSFDSHNEQFF; DNA: TGCGCCAGCAGCTTCGACAGTCACAATGAGCAGTTCTTC
J: TRBJ2-7; D: TRBD2; V: TRBV3-1/TRBV3-2; size: once; CDR3: CASSQTLAGGEQYF; DNA: TGTGCCAGCAGCCAAACACTAGCGGGAGGCGAGCAGTACTTC
J: TRBJ2-3; D: NA; V: TRBV7-7; size: NA; CDR3: CASSPGQAGLDTQYF; DNA: TGTGCTAGCAGCCCGGGTCAAGCGGGCCTAGATACGCAGTATTTT
J: TRBJ2-7; D: TRBD2; V: TRBV3-1/TRBV3-2; size: NA; CDR3: CASSLEAGVAQYF; DNA: TGTGCCAGCAGCCTCGAGGCGGGAGTGGCGCAGTACTTC
J: TRBJ2-2; D: TRBD2; V: TRBV5-1; size: NA; CDR3: CASSRLAGGTGELFF; DNA: TGCGCCAGCAGTCGACTAGCGGGAGGAACCGGGGAGCTGTTTTTT
J: TRBJ2-5; D: TRBD2; V: TRBV5-1; size: NA; CDR3: CASSLGSGWEQETQYF; DNA: TGCGCCAGCAGCTTGGGTAGCGGGTGGGAACAAGAGACCCAGTACTTC
J: TRBJ2-1; D: TRBD2; V: TRBV6-2/TRBV6-3; size: NA; CDR3: CASSYSPVGGGAYYEQFF; DNA: TGTGCCAGCAGTTATTCCCCCGTGGGCGGGGGGGCTTATTATGAGCAGTTCTTC
J: TRBJ2-1; D: NA; V: TRBV6-2/TRBV6-3; size: once; CDR3: CASSGLFSYNEQFF; DNA: TGTGCCAGCAGCGGCTTGTTCAGTTACAATGAGCAGTTCTTC
J: TRBJ2-1; D: TRBD2; V: TRBV9; size: NA; CDR3: CASSVVAGNNEQFF; DNA: TGTGCCAGCAGCGTAGTAGCGGGTAACAATGAGCAGTTCTTC
J: TRBJ2-2; D: TRBD2; V: TRBV12-5; size: NA; CDR3: CASSTGGADTGELFF; DNA: TGTGCTAGTTCAACCGGGGGGGCGGACACCGGGGAGCTGTTTTTT